This TCR beta chain originates from a study of tumor and adjacent non-tumor tissue in lung cancer. Study-wide background: On average, productive TCRbeta reads reached roughly 3.9 million per sample.

This sample's RNA came from whole unsorted tissue. This non-tumor lung sample came from over 3 cm beyond the tumor edge. Donors were chemotherapy-naive, newly diagnosed lung cancer surgical patients in China, August–November 2014. Findings and caveats of the study: Compared with tumor, normal lung showed significantly lower TCR diversity.

A modified ARM-PCR protocol with three rounds of nested PCR amplified TCRbeta. A single record per CDR3 protein comes from TCRdb applying MiXCR to the multiplex PCR reads. This table has about 90,000 distinct CDR3 sequences, 75% to 85% appearing once. The CDR3 is made up of 13 amino acids. Germline values: CDR1 LNHDA, CDR2 SQIVND (reference sequence). V lost 6 bases and J lost 7; bases outside the gene matches: 4. About this clonotype itself: The antigen remains unidentified.

The rearrangement links TRBV19 to TRBJ2-1; the match to TRBD2 covers 9 bases. Material: distant non-tumor lung tissue. This receptor was obtained from a woman in her fifties or sixties with non-small cell lung cancer. For the CDR3, the DNA is TGTGCCAGTAGAGCGGGAGGAACGAATGAGCAGTTCTTC. This sequence encodes CASRAGGTNEQFF.